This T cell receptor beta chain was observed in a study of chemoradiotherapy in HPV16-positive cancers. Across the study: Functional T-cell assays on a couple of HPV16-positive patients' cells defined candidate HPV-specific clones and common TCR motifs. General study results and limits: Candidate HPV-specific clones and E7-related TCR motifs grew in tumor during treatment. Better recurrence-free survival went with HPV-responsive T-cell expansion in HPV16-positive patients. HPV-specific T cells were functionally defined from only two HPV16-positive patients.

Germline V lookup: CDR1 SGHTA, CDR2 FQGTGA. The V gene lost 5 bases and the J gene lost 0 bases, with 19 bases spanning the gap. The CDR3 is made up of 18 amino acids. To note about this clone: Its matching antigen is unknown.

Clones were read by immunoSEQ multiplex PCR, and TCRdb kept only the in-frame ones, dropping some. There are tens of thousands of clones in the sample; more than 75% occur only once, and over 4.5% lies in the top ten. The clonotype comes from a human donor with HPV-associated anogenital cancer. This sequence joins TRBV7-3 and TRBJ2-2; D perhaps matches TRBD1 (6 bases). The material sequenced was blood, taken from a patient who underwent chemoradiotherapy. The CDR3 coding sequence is TGTGCCAGCAGCCGGGGCCCGCAGGGGACGGCGAACACCGGGGAGCTGTTTTTT. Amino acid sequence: CASSRGPQGTANTGELFF. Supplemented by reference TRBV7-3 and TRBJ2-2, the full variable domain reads GAGVSQTPSNKVTEKGKYVELRCDPISGHTALYWYRQSLGQGPEFLIYFQGTGAADDSGLPNDRFFAVRPEGSVSTLKIQRTERGDSAVYLCASSRGPQGTANTGELFFGEGSRLTVL.